The 2 T cell receptor beta chains below come from one sample, sequenced in a study of OX40 agonist ivuxolimab in advanced cancers. TCRdb keeps only in-frame clones here, not all; method: immunoSEQ multiplex PCR. The table has 65,000 to 85,000 clones, roughly 88% seen once. The specimen comprised CD4+ or CD8+ T cells sorted from blood, sampled in a trial of the OX40 agonist ivuxolimab. The receptors were gathered from an adult with an advanced solid tumor such as melanoma, head and neck, liver or kidney cancer.

Turning to this clone: The junction departs from the called germline gene at one end, perhaps through a read error. The chain recombines TRBV7-7 with TRBJ2-5; D is perhaps TRBD2 (7 bases). The CDR3 runs to 15 residues. Germline lookup yields CDR1 SSHAT and CDR2 FNYEAQ (reference sequence). The CDR3 sequence is CASSPNSGGGETQYF. DNA of the CDR3: TGTGCTAGCAGCCCTAACTCGGGGGGCGGGGAGACCCAGTACTTC.

This sequence joins TRBV7-9 and TRBJ1-4; D is unclear. The germline CDR1 and CDR2 sequences are SEHNR and FQNEAQ (reference sequence). The CDR3 covers 12 residues. Deletions cut 5 bases from V and 8 bases from J, with 9 bases between. CDR3 DNA: TGTGCCAGCAGCCAAACGCTAGAAAAACTGTTTTTT. Translated, it gives CASSQTLEKLFF.